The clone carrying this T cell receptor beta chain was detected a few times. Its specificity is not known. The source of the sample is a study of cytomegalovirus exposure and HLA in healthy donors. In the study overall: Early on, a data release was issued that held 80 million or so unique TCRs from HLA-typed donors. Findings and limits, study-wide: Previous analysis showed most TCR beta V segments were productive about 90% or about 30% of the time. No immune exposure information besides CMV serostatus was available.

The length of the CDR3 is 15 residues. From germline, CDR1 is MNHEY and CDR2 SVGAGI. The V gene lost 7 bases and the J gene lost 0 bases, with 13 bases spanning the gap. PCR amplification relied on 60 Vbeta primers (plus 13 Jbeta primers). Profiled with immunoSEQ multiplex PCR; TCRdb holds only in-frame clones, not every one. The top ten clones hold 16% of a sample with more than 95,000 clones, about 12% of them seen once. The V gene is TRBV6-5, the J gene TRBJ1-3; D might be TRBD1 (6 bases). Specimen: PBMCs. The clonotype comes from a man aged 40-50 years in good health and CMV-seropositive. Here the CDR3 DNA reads TGTGCCAGCACCGAACAGGGTAACTCTGGAAACACCATATATTTT. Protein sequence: CASTEQGNSGNTIYF.